The rows below give T cell receptor beta chains drawn from one sample of a study of T cell responses to AZD1222 COVID-19 vaccine. Profiling relied on immunoSEQ multiplex PCR, and the TCRdb table lists in-frame clones only, not all of them. The data contain approximately 150,000 clones, 85% to 95% of them singletons. The sample here was peripheral blood, taken after recovery from COVID-19. The receptors here all came from an adult who had recovered from COVID-19. CDR3s include the opening cysteine and the closing phenylalanine or tryptophan. The D gene is left open where the match is weak. Rows give clone size only sometimes, using once, few, many, or a class for an expanded clone.

j_call,d_call,v_call,clone_size,cdr3_nt,cdr3_aa
TRBJ2-7,TRBD2,TRBV7-2,-,TGTGCCAGCAGCTTAGATAGCGGGAGGGCCGAGCAGTACTTC,CASSLDSGRAEQYF
TRBJ1-6,TRBD1,TRBV28,-,TGTGCCAGCAGTTCCCGGACAGGCTATTCACCCCTCCACTTT,CASSSRTGYSPLHF
TRBJ2-6,TRBD1,TRBV27,-,TGTGCCAGCAGTTTATCGGGACAGGGGGCGTCGACAGGGGCCAACGTCCTGACTTTC,CASSLSGQGASTGANVLTF
TRBJ1-4,-,TRBV30,few,TGTGCCTGGAGGCCCATACCTAATGAAAAACTGTTTTTT,CAWRPIPNEKLFF
TRBJ2-7,-,TRBV28,-,TGTGCCAGCAGTTTCTCCTCCCTCAGGGAGACCTACGAGCAGTACTTC,CASSFSSLRETYEQYF
TRBJ1-5,TRBD1,TRBV2,-,TGTGCCAGCAGCCGGGACAGCATATCCAATCAGCCCCAGCATTTT,CASSRDSISNQPQHF
TRBJ2-7,TRBD1,TRBV20-1,-,TGCAGTGCGACAGGGGCTGCGCAGTACTTC,CSATGAAQYF
TRBJ2-7,TRBD1,TRBV10-3,-,TGTGCCATCGCCCCGGGACAGGGCTACGAGCAGTACTTC,CAIAPGQGYEQYF
TRBJ2-2,-,TRBV28,-,TGTGCCAGCAGGAACACCGGGGAGCTGTTTTTT,CASRNTGELFF
TRBJ1-6,-,TRBV6-4,-,TGTGCCAGCAGTGAGTCCCAGGAGGCCGGATCACCCCTCCACTTT,CASSESQEAGSPLHF
TRBJ1-2,-,TRBV27,-,TGTGCCAGCAGTTTAGGATACTATGGCTACACCTTC,CASSLGYYGYTF
TRBJ2-2,TRBD2,TRBV20-1,-,TGCAGTGCTAGTACCAGCGGGAGACGTAACAACGGGGAGCTGTTTTTT,CSASTSGRRNNGELFF
TRBJ1-1,TRBD1,TRBV30,-,TGTGCCTCCACAGGGGTTAAGGACACTGAAGCTTTCTTT,CASTGVKDTEAFF
TRBJ2-7,-,TRBV28,-,TGTGCCAGCAGCCTTCTCTCGACAGTCTCCTACGAGCAGTACTTC,CASSLLSTVSYEQYF
TRBJ2-7,TRBD1,TRBV11-2,-,TGTGCCAGCAGCTTGTCCGGGACAGGGCCCTCAGGGGAGCAGTACTTC,CASSLSGTGPSGEQYF
TRBJ1-2,TRBD1,TRBV27,-,TGTGCCAGCAGGCCTGACAGGGGGCTCGACTATGGCTACACCTTC,CASRPDRGLDYGYTF
TRBJ1-2,-,TRBV4-2,-,TGTGCCAGCAGCCAAGAGTACAGAGATATAAGCAGCTACACCTTC,CASSQEYRDISSYTF
TRBJ1-1,-,TRBV11-3,-,TGTGCCAGCAGCTTAGGGTCAGGTCGGAACACTGAAGCTTTCTTT,CASSLGSGRNTEAFF
TRBJ1-4,-,TRBV10-3,-,TGTGCCGCCGGCGGGGGTTTGGATGAAAAACTGTTTTTT,CAAGGGLDEKLFF
TRBJ1-5,-,TRBV28,-,TGTGCCAGCAGTTTTCCGAAGTCAGGGTTTCTCCAGCATTTT,CASSFPKSGFLQHF
TRBJ1-2,TRBD1,TRBV7-9,once,TGTGCCAGCAGCCAGGGGGCAGGCTATGGCTACACCTTC,CASSQGAGYGYTF
TRBJ2-2,TRBD2,TRBV3-1/TRBV3-2,-,TGTGCCAGCAGCCTTGGGACTAGCGGGAGTTGGCTGTTTTTT,CASSLGTSGSWLFF